This T cell receptor (beta chain) appears in the sequencing data of a study of human T cells and chemical hapten exposure. Overall study results and limits: There was no change with DPC sensitization in TCRs above 1 in 1000 frequency.

This clonotype showed up just a few times. Its specificity is not known. Regarding time point: pre-sensitization, week 0. Treatment denoted: therapeutic diphenylcyclopropenone sensitization with weekly scalp DPC. TCRdb itself ran the RACE reads through MiXCR, one entry per CDR3 protein. The sample lists around 180,000 distinct CDR3 sequences, approximately 31% seen once, with just under 3% in the top ten. The CDR3 spans 18 residues. V shed 2 bases, J shed 14 bases, and the junction held 23 bases outside the gene matches. Germline V CDR1 and CDR2: SGHKS, YYEKEE (reference sequence). This receptor was taken from a woman in her 30s with alopecia areata. Some clones in this sample may be carry-over from other donors' samples. Specimen: whole blood, collected in connection with sensitization to the hapten diphenylcyclopropenone (DPC). The V and J genes are TRBV5-5 and TRBJ1-4, with 8 bases lining up with TRBD1. The CDR3 region is CASSFRFSGGAETGDLFF. The CDR3 nucleotides read TGTGCCAGCAGCTTTCGTTTTTCAGGGGGCGCCGAAACGGGAGATCTGTTTTTT.